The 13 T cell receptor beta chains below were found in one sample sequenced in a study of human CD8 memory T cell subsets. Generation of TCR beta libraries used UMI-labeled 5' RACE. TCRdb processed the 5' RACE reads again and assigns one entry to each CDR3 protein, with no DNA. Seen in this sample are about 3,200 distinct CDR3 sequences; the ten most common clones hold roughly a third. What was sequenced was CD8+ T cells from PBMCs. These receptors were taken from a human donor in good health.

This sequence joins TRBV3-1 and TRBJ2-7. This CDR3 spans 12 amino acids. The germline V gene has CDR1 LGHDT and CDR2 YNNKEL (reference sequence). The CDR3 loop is CASSQGVVEQYF.

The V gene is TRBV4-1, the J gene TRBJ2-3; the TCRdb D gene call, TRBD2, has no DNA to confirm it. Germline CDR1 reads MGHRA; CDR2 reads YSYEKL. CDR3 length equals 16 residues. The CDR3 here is CASSQDTEGYTDTQYF.

The chain's CDR3 is CASSEWGGLEAFF. The chain has TRBV6-1 and TRBJ1-1; TCRdb names TRBD1, which stays unverified in the absence of DNA. CDR1 and CDR2 from the germline V gene are MNHNS and SASEGT. The CDR3 runs 13 residues.

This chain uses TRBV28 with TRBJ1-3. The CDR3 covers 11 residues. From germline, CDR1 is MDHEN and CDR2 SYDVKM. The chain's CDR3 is CASSPGNTIYF. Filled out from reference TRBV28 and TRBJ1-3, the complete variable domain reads DVKVTQSSRYLVKRTGEKVFLECVQDMDHENMFWYRQDPGLGLRLIYFSYDVKMKEKGDIPEGYSVSREKKERFSLILESASTNQTSMYLCASSPGNTIYFGEGSWLTVV.

The CDR3 protein is CATSRDRGGDTQYF. This chain connects TRBV15 to TRBJ2-3; with no DNA, the TCRdb D assignment of TRBD1 cannot be verified. CDR3 size: 14 residues. Germline loops: CDR1 LNHNV, CDR2 YYDKDF (reference sequence).

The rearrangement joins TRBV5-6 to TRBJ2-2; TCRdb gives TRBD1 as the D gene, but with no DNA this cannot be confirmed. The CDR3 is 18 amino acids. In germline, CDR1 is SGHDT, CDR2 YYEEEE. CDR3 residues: CASSLASYRGPNTGELFF.

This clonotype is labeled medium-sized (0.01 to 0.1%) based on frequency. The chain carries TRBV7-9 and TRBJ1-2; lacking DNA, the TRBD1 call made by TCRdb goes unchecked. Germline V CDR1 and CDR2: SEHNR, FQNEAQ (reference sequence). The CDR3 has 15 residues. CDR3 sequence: CASSLPGQPTEGYTF.

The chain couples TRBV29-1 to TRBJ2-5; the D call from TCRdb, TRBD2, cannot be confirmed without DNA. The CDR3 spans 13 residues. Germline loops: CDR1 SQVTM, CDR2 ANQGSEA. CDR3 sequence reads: CSVEGLAGETQYF. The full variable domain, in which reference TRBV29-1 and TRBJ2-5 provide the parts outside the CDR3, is SAVISQKPSRDICQRGTSLTIQCQVDSQVTMMFWYRQQPGQSLTLIATANQGSEATYESGFVIDKFPISRPNLTFSTLTVSNMSPEDSSIYLCSVEGLAGETQYFGPGTRLLVL.

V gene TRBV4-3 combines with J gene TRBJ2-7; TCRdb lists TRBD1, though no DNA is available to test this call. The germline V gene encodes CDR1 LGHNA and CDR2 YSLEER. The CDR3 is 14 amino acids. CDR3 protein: CASSQDPMGGEQYF.

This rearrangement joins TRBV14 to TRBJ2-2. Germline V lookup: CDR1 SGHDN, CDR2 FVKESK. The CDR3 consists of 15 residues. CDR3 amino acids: CASSVTLIDTGELFF.

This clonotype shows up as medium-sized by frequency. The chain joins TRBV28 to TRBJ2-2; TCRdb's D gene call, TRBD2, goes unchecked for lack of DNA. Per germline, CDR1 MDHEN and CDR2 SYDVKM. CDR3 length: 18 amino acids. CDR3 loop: CASSLSLLAGVNTGELFF.

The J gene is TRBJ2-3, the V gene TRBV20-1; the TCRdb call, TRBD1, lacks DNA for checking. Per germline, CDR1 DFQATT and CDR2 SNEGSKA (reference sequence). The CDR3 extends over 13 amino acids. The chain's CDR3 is CSARDLSGDTQYF.

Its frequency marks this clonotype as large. The CDR3 sequence is CSALGTLSSNEQFF. V is TRBV20-1 and J is TRBJ2-1; TCRdb's assignment of TRBD1 cannot be checked, as there is no DNA. Germline CDR1 and CDR2: DFQATT and SNEGSKA (reference sequence). The CDR3 has 14 amino acids.